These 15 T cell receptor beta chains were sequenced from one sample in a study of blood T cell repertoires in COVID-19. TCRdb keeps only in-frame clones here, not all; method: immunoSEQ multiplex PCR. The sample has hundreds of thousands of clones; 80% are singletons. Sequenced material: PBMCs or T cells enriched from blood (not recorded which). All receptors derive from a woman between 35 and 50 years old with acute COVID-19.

CDR3 sequence: CASSLGAGWNTEAFF. The CDR3 DNA is TGTGCCAGCAGCTTAGGGGCAGGGTGGAACACTGAAGCTTTCTTT. The chain employs TRBV7-2 and TRBJ1-1; the D gene is possibly TRBD1 (5 bases). The CDR3 runs 15 residues. Looked up from germline, CDR1 is SGHTA and CDR2 is FQGNSA. Trimming took off 1 base at V and 1 base at J, with 10 bases between the two ends.

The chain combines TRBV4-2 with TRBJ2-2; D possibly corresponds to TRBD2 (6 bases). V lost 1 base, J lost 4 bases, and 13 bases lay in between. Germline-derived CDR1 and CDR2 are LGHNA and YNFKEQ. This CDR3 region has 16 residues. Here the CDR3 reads CASSQGPGETTGELFF. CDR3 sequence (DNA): TGTGCCAGCAGCCAAGGTCCGGGGGAAACCACCGGGGAGCTGTTTTTT.

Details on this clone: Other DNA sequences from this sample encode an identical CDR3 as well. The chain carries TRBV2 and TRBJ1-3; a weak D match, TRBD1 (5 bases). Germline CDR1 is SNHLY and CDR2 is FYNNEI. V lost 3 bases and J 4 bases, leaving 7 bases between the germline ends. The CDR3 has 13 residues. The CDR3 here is CASSEQGGNTIYF. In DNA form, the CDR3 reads TGTGCCAGCAGTGAGCAGGGCGGAAACACCATATATTTT.

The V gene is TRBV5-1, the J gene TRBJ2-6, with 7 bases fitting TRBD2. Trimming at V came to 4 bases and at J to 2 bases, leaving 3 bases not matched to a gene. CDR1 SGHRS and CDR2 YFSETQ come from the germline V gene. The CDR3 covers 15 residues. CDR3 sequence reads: CASSPGGTGANVLTF. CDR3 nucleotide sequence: TGCGCCAGCAGCCCCGGGGGGACTGGGGCCAACGTCCTGACTTTC.

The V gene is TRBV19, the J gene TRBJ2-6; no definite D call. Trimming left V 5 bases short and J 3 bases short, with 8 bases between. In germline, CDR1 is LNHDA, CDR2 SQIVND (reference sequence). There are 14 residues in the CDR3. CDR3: CASSGSGGANVLTF. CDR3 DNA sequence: TGTGCCAGTAGTGGGTCGGGTGGGGCCAACGTCCTGACTTTC.

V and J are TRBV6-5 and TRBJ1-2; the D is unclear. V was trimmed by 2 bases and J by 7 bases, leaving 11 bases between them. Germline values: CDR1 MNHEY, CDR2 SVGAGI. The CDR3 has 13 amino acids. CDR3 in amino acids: CASSYSQEVGYTF. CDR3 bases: TGTGCCAGCAGTTACAGCCAGGAGGTTGGCTACACCTTC.

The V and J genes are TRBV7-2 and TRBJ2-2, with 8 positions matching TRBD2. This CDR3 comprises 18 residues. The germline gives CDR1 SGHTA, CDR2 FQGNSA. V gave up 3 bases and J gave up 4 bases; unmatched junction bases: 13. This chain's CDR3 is CASSLSGLALVGTGELFF. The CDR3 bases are TGTGCCAGCAGCTTGAGCGGACTAGCACTCGTGGGCACCGGGGAGCTGTTTTTT.

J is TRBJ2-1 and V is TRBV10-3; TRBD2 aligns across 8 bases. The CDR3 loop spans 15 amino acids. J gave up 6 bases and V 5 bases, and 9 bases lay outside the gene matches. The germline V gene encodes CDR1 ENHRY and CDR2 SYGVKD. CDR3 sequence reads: CAISIADAGGNEQFF. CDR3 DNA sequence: TGTGCCATCAGTATTGCTGACGCGGGAGGCAATGAGCAGTTCTTC.

The CDR3 DNA is TGTGCCAGCAGTTTAATACTGACAGATACGCAGTATTTT. Amino acids: CASSLILTDTQYF. The V call is TRBV27, the J call TRBJ2-3; no firm D call. In germline, CDR1 is MNHEY, CDR2 SMNVEV (reference sequence). CDR3 length: 13 amino acids. The V end was cut by 2 bases, the J end by 3 bases, with 6 bases between.

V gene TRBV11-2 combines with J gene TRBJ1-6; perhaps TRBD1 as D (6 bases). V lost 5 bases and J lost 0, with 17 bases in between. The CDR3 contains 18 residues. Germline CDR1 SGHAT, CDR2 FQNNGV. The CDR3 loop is CASSNPGHHSSYNSPLHF. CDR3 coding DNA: TGTGCCAGCAGCAATCCGGGACACCACAGCTCCTATAATTCACCCCTCCACTTT.

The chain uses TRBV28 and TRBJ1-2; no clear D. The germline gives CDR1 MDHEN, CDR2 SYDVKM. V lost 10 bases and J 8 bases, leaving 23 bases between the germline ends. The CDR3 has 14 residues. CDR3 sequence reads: CATPGEGTLSGYTF. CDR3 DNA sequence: TGTGCCACTCCCGGGGAGGGTACTTTAAGCGGCTACACCTTC.

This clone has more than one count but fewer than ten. The CDR3 is CATQGQNNEKLFF. CDR3 sequence (DNA): TGTGCCACCCAGGGACAGAATAATGAAAAACTGTTTTTT. The chain recombines TRBV19 with TRBJ1-4, with 7 bases aligning to TRBD1. This CDR3 has 13 residues. The ends lost 10 bases at V and 4 bases at J; junction bases unmatched: 6. In germline, CDR1 is LNHDA, CDR2 SQIVND (reference sequence). Drawing the rest from reference TRBV19 and TRBJ1-4, the complete variable domain is DGGITQSPKYLFRKEGQNVTLSCEQNLNHDAMYWYRQDPGQGLRLIYYSQIVNDFQKGDIAEGYSVSREKKESFPLTVTSAQKNPTAFYLCATQGQNNEKLFFGSGTQLSVL.

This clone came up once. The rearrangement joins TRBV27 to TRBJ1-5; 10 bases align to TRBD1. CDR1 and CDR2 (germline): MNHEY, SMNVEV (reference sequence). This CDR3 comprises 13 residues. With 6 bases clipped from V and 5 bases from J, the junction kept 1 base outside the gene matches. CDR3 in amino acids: CASRGQGYQPQHF. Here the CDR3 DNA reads TGTGCCAGCAGGGGACAGGGGTATCAGCCCCAGCATTTT.

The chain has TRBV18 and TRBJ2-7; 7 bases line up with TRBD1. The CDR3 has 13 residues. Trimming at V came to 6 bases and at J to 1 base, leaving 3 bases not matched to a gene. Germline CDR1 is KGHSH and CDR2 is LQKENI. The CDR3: CASSPGQSYEQYF. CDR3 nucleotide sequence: TGTGCCAGCTCGCCGGGACAGTCCTACGAGCAGTACTTC.

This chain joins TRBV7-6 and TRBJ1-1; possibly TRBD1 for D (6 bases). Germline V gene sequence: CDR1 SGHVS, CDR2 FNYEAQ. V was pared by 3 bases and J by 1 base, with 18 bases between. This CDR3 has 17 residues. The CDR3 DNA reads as TGTGCCAGCAGCTTCACTCTAAGGGGGTCTAAGAACACTGAAGCTTTCTTT. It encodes CASSFTLRGSKNTEAFF. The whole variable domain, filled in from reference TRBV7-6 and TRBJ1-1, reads GAGVSQSPRYKVTKRGQDVALRCDPISGHVSLYWYRQALGQGPEFLTYFNYEAQQDKSGLPNDRFSAERPEGSISTLTIQRTEQRDSAMYRCASSFTLRGSKNTEAFFGQGTRLTVV.